These T cell receptor beta chains were read from a single sample in a study of blood T cell repertoires in COVID-19. Sequencing used immunoSEQ multiplex PCR; TCRdb keeps in-frame clones, though not all of them. The sample has over 150,000 clones, approximately 80% seen once. What was sequenced was peripheral blood. The source is a woman aged 60-70 years with acute or convalescent COVID-19. Each CDR3 is given with its conserved first and last residue. The D gene is left open where the match is weak. Expanded clones get a size class; other rows say once, few or many, or leave the size out.

CDR3 protein: CAWSRTGLGTGELFF
CDR3 DNA: TGTGCCTGGAGTAGGACAGGGTTGGGCACCGGGGAGCTGTTTTTT
D gene: TRBD1
J gene: TRBJ2-2
V gene: TRBV30
clone size: NA

CDR3 protein: CASSLVAGGRNEQFF
CDR3 DNA: TGTGCCAGCAGCTTAGTAGCGGGGGGGAGGAATGAGCAGTTCTTC
D gene: TRBD2
J gene: TRBJ2-1
V gene: TRBV7-2
clone size: few

CDR3 protein: CASSLGRTRVYEQYF
CDR3 DNA: TGTGCCAGCAGCTTAGGGCGGACTAGGGTGTACGAGCAGTACTTC
D gene: TRBD2
J gene: TRBJ2-7
V gene: TRBV11-2
clone size: NA

CDR3 protein: CASSRQGFRGETQYF
CDR3 DNA: TGTGCCAGCAGTCGACAGGGGTTTAGGGGAGAGACCCAGTACTTC
D gene: TRBD1
J gene: TRBJ2-5
V gene: TRBV6-2/TRBV6-3
clone size: once

CDR3 protein: CASSAMTISGANVLTF
CDR3 DNA: TGCGCCAGCAGCGCGATGACAATCTCTGGGGCCAACGTCCTGACTTTC
D gene: NA
J gene: TRBJ2-6
V gene: TRBV4-1
clone size: NA

CDR3 protein: CASSYPGTGGNQPQHF
CDR3 DNA: TGTGCCAGCAGTTACCCCGGGACAGGAGGCAATCAGCCCCAGCATTTT
D gene: TRBD1
J gene: TRBJ1-5
V gene: TRBV6-6
clone size: NA

CDR3 protein: CASSPELFGNSPLHF
CDR3 DNA: TGTGCCAGCTCACCGGAGCTCTTCGGAAATTCACCCCTCCACTTT
D gene: NA
J gene: TRBJ1-6
V gene: TRBV18
clone size: NA

CDR3 protein: CAWSVQRGSNQPQHF
CDR3 DNA: TGTGCCTGGAGTGTACAGCGGGGGAGCAATCAGCCCCAGCATTTT
D gene: NA
J gene: TRBJ1-5
V gene: TRBV30
clone size: NA

CDR3 protein: CASSESDYGYTF
CDR3 DNA: TGTGCCAGCAGTGAATCTGACTATGGCTACACCTTC
D gene: NA
J gene: TRBJ1-2
V gene: TRBV2
clone size: NA

CDR3 protein: CASSLGTGREKLFF
CDR3 DNA: TGTGCCAGCAGCTTAGGGACAGGCCGGGAAAAACTGTTTTTT
D gene: TRBD1
J gene: TRBJ1-4
V gene: TRBV6-5
clone size: NA

CDR3 protein: CASRPGDRGLRNTEAFF
CDR3 DNA: TGTGCCAGTAGGCCGGGGGACAGGGGGCTCCGGAACACTGAAGCTTTCTTT
D gene: TRBD1
J gene: TRBJ1-1
V gene: TRBV19
clone size: NA

CDR3 protein: CASSLTLERADTQYF
CDR3 DNA: TGTGCCAGCAGCTTAACCCTTGAACGGGCAGATACGCAGTATTTT
D gene: NA
J gene: TRBJ2-3
V gene: TRBV5-4
clone size: NA

CDR3 protein: CASSLRLGAPNEQYF
CDR3 DNA: TGTGCCAGCAGTTTAAGATTGGGGGCGCCGAACGAGCAGTACTTC
D gene: NA
J gene: TRBJ2-7
V gene: TRBV27
clone size: NA

CDR3 protein: CASSFQGTSGGAWTGELFF
CDR3 DNA: TGTGCCAGCAGTTTCCAAGGGACTAGCGGGGGGGCATGGACCGGGGAGCTGTTTTTT
D gene: TRBD2
J gene: TRBJ2-2
V gene: TRBV28
clone size: NA

CDR3 protein: CASSFTSGGNYEQYF
CDR3 DNA: TGTGCCAGCAGTTTCACTAGCGGGGGCAACTACGAGCAGTACTTC
D gene: TRBD2
J gene: TRBJ2-7
V gene: TRBV28
clone size: NA

CDR3 protein: CASSFGDSQGEKLFF
CDR3 DNA: TGTGCCAGCAGCTTTGGGGACAGCCAGGGGGAAAAACTGTTTTTT
D gene: TRBD1
J gene: TRBJ1-4
V gene: TRBV7-9
clone size: few

CDR3 protein: CASSPPKQGNTIYF
CDR3 DNA: TGTGCCAGCAGCCCCCCCAAACAGGGAAACACCATATATTTT
D gene: NA
J gene: TRBJ1-3
V gene: TRBV11-2
clone size: NA

CDR3 protein: CASSTSQGNYGYTF
CDR3 DNA: TGTGCCAGCAGCACCTCACAGGGGAACTATGGCTACACCTTC
D gene: TRBD1
J gene: TRBJ1-2
V gene: TRBV7-2
clone size: NA

CDR3 protein: CASSFVSAGNYEQYF
CDR3 DNA: TGTGCCAGCAGTTTTGTGTCAGCGGGGAACTACGAGCAGTACTTC
D gene: TRBD2
J gene: TRBJ2-7
V gene: TRBV27
clone size: once

CDR3 protein: CASSSHRIRNTEAFF
CDR3 DNA: TGTGCCAGCAGCAGCCACAGGATCAGGAACACTGAAGCTTTCTTT
D gene: NA
J gene: TRBJ1-1
V gene: TRBV14
clone size: NA

CDR3 protein: CASSFRLAGGNTGELFF
CDR3 DNA: TGTGCCAGCAGCTTTCGACTAGCGGGGGGTAACACCGGGGAGCTGTTTTTT
D gene: TRBD2
J gene: TRBJ2-2
V gene: TRBV5-4
clone size: NA

CDR3 protein: CASSRQKPFNEKLFF
CDR3 DNA: TGTGCCAGCAGCCGACAGAAACCCTTTAATGAAAAACTGTTTTTT
D gene: NA
J gene: TRBJ1-4
V gene: TRBV7-9
clone size: NA

CDR3 protein: CASTLPGGGATNTGELFF
CDR3 DNA: TGTGCCAGTACCCTCCCGGGCGGGGGGGCAACGAACACCGGGGAGCTGTTTTTT
D gene: TRBD2
J gene: TRBJ2-2
V gene: TRBV19
clone size: once

CDR3 protein: CASSALGAGNTIYF
CDR3 DNA: TGTGCCAGCAGCGCGTTAGGGGCTGGAAACACCATATATTTT
D gene: NA
J gene: TRBJ1-3
V gene: TRBV5-6
clone size: NA

CDR3 protein: CASSRNGLWESSYEQYF
CDR3 DNA: TGTGCCAGCAGCCGGAACGGCCTGTGGGAGAGCTCCTACGAGCAGTACTTC
D gene: NA
J gene: TRBJ2-7
V gene: TRBV3-1/TRBV3-2
clone size: NA

CDR3 protein: CASSSDRGRNTIYF
CDR3 DNA: TGTGCCAGCAGTTCGGACAGGGGTAGAAACACCATATATTTT
D gene: TRBD1
J gene: TRBJ1-3
V gene: TRBV6-5
clone size: NA

CDR3 protein: CASSAGTGGREQYF
CDR3 DNA: TGTGCCAGCTCGGCCGGGACAGGGGGCCGCGAGCAGTACTTC
D gene: TRBD1
J gene: TRBJ2-7
V gene: TRBV18
clone size: NA

CDR3 protein: CASSPYGTVPTGELFF
CDR3 DNA: TGTGCCAGCAGTCCCTACGGGACAGTACCCACCGGGGAGCTGTTTTTT
D gene: TRBD1
J gene: TRBJ2-2
V gene: TRBV27
clone size: NA

CDR3 protein: CATSDPGTGGDTGELFF
CDR3 DNA: TGTGCCACCAGTGACCCCGGGACAGGAGGGGACACCGGGGAGCTGTTTTTT
D gene: TRBD1
J gene: TRBJ2-2
V gene: TRBV24-1
clone size: NA

CDR3 protein: CASSQDVGGGVTDTQYF
CDR3 DNA: TGCGCCAGCAGCCAAGATGTGGGCGGGGGCGTGACAGATACGCAGTATTTT
D gene: NA
J gene: TRBJ2-3
V gene: TRBV4-1
clone size: NA

CDR3 protein: CASSFGIGRQGTDTQYF
CDR3 DNA: TGTGCCAGCAGTTTCGGGATCGGCCGACAGGGGACAGATACGCAGTATTTT
D gene: TRBD1
J gene: TRBJ2-3
V gene: TRBV28
clone size: NA

CDR3 protein: CASSPLGGTEAFF
CDR3 DNA: TGTGCCAGCAGCCCCCTTGGAGGTACGGAAGCTTTCTTT
D gene: NA
J gene: TRBJ1-1
V gene: TRBV11-2
clone size: NA

CDR3 protein: CASSVGLAADTDTQYF
CDR3 DNA: TGTGCCAGCAGCGTAGGTCTGGCGGCAGACACAGATACGCAGTATTTT
D gene: NA
J gene: TRBJ2-3
V gene: TRBV9
clone size: NA

CDR3 protein: CATRSGGSGGSDTQYF
CDR3 DNA: TGTGCCACGCGCTCGGGGGGGAGCGGGGGGTCAGATACGCAGTATTTT
D gene: TRBD2
J gene: TRBJ2-3
V gene: TRBV7-2
clone size: NA

CDR3 protein: CASSQGTSMNTEAFF
CDR3 DNA: TGCGCCAGCAGCCAAGGTACTTCCATGAACACTGAAGCTTTCTTT
D gene: NA
J gene: TRBJ1-1
V gene: TRBV4-3
clone size: NA

CDR3 protein: CASSLVGAEQFF
CDR3 DNA: TGTGCCAGCAGCTTAGTAGGAGCTGAGCAGTTCTTC
D gene: NA
J gene: TRBJ2-1
V gene: TRBV7-9
clone size: NA

CDR3 protein: CASSPLPLNTGELFF
CDR3 DNA: TGTGCCAGCAGCCCCCTCCCACTGAACACCGGGGAGCTGTTTTTT
D gene: NA
J gene: TRBJ2-2
V gene: TRBV7-2
clone size: NA

CDR3 protein: CATSDGRSNQPQHF
CDR3 DNA: TGTGCCACCAGTGACGGCAGGAGCAATCAGCCCCAGCATTTT
D gene: NA
J gene: TRBJ1-5
V gene: TRBV24-1
clone size: NA

CDR3 protein: CASSPKGLEDNEQFF
CDR3 DNA: TGTGCCAGCAGCCCTAAGGGACTGGAGGACAATGAGCAGTTCTTC
D gene: NA
J gene: TRBJ2-1
V gene: TRBV7-9
clone size: NA

CDR3 protein: CASTGTGASYGYTF
CDR3 DNA: TGTGCCAGCACCGGGACAGGGGCTTCCTATGGCTACACCTTC
D gene: TRBD1
J gene: TRBJ1-2
V gene: TRBV2
clone size: NA

CDR3 protein: CASSAVSAYEQYF
CDR3 DNA: TGTGCCAGCAGCGCTGTCTCGGCCTACGAGCAGTACTTC
D gene: NA
J gene: TRBJ2-7
V gene: TRBV7-2
clone size: NA

CDR3 protein: CASSLGQAISYEQYF
CDR3 DNA: TGTGCCAGCAGCTTGGGACAGGCTATCTCCTACGAGCAGTACTTC
D gene: NA
J gene: TRBJ2-7
V gene: TRBV5-5
clone size: NA

CDR3 protein: CASSYSSGAGPDTQYF
CDR3 DNA: TGTGCCAGCAGTTACTCGTCAGGGGCCGGTCCGGATACGCAGTATTTT
D gene: NA
J gene: TRBJ2-3
V gene: TRBV6-2/TRBV6-3
clone size: NA

CDR3 protein: CASSYGGYLYNEQFF
CDR3 DNA: TGTGCCAGCAGTTACGGGGGGTACCTCTACAATGAGCAGTTCTTC
D gene: NA
J gene: TRBJ2-1
V gene: TRBV6-2/TRBV6-3
clone size: few

CDR3 protein: CASTLYRGETQYF
CDR3 DNA: TGTGCCAGCACCCTTTACAGGGGGGAGACCCAGTACTTC
D gene: TRBD1
J gene: TRBJ2-5
V gene: TRBV12-3/TRBV12-4
clone size: NA

CDR3 protein: CASSLLSGAEAFF
CDR3 DNA: TGTGCCAGCAGCCTATTGTCAGGGGCGGAAGCTTTCTTT
D gene: NA
J gene: TRBJ1-1
V gene: TRBV7-9
clone size: NA

CDR3 protein: CASSLRTGPSSPLHF
CDR3 DNA: TGTGCCAGCAGTTTACGGACAGGGCCGAGTTCACCCCTCCACTTT
D gene: TRBD1
J gene: TRBJ1-6
V gene: TRBV28
clone size: NA

CDR3 protein: CSASDYSGFQETQYF
CDR3 DNA: TGCAGTGCTAGTGATTATTCGGGATTCCAAGAGACCCAGTACTTC
D gene: NA
J gene: TRBJ2-5
V gene: TRBV20-1
clone size: once

CDR3 protein: CASRKTGAGETQYF
CDR3 DNA: TGCGCCAGCAGAAAAACAGGGGCCGGAGAGACCCAGTACTTC
D gene: TRBD1
J gene: TRBJ2-5
V gene: TRBV5-1
clone size: few

CDR3 protein: CASSPDRVDSNGYTF
CDR3 DNA: TGTGCCAGCAGTCCTGACAGGGTGGATTCGAATGGCTACACCTTC
D gene: NA
J gene: TRBJ1-2
V gene: TRBV21-1
clone size: NA

CDR3 protein: CASSLDRGITDTQYF
CDR3 DNA: TGTGCCAGCAGCTTAGACAGGGGAATCACAGATACGCAGTATTTT
D gene: NA
J gene: TRBJ2-3
V gene: TRBV11-3
clone size: NA

CDR3 protein: CASSQTTGWAGELFF
CDR3 DNA: TGTGCCAGCAGCCAGACGACAGGGTGGGCCGGGGAGCTGTTTTTT
D gene: TRBD1
J gene: TRBJ2-2
V gene: TRBV14
clone size: NA

CDR3 protein: CASSFILAGSNEQFF
CDR3 DNA: TGTGCCAGCAGCTTCATACTAGCGGGAAGCAATGAGCAGTTCTTC
D gene: TRBD2
J gene: TRBJ2-1
V gene: TRBV7-2
clone size: NA